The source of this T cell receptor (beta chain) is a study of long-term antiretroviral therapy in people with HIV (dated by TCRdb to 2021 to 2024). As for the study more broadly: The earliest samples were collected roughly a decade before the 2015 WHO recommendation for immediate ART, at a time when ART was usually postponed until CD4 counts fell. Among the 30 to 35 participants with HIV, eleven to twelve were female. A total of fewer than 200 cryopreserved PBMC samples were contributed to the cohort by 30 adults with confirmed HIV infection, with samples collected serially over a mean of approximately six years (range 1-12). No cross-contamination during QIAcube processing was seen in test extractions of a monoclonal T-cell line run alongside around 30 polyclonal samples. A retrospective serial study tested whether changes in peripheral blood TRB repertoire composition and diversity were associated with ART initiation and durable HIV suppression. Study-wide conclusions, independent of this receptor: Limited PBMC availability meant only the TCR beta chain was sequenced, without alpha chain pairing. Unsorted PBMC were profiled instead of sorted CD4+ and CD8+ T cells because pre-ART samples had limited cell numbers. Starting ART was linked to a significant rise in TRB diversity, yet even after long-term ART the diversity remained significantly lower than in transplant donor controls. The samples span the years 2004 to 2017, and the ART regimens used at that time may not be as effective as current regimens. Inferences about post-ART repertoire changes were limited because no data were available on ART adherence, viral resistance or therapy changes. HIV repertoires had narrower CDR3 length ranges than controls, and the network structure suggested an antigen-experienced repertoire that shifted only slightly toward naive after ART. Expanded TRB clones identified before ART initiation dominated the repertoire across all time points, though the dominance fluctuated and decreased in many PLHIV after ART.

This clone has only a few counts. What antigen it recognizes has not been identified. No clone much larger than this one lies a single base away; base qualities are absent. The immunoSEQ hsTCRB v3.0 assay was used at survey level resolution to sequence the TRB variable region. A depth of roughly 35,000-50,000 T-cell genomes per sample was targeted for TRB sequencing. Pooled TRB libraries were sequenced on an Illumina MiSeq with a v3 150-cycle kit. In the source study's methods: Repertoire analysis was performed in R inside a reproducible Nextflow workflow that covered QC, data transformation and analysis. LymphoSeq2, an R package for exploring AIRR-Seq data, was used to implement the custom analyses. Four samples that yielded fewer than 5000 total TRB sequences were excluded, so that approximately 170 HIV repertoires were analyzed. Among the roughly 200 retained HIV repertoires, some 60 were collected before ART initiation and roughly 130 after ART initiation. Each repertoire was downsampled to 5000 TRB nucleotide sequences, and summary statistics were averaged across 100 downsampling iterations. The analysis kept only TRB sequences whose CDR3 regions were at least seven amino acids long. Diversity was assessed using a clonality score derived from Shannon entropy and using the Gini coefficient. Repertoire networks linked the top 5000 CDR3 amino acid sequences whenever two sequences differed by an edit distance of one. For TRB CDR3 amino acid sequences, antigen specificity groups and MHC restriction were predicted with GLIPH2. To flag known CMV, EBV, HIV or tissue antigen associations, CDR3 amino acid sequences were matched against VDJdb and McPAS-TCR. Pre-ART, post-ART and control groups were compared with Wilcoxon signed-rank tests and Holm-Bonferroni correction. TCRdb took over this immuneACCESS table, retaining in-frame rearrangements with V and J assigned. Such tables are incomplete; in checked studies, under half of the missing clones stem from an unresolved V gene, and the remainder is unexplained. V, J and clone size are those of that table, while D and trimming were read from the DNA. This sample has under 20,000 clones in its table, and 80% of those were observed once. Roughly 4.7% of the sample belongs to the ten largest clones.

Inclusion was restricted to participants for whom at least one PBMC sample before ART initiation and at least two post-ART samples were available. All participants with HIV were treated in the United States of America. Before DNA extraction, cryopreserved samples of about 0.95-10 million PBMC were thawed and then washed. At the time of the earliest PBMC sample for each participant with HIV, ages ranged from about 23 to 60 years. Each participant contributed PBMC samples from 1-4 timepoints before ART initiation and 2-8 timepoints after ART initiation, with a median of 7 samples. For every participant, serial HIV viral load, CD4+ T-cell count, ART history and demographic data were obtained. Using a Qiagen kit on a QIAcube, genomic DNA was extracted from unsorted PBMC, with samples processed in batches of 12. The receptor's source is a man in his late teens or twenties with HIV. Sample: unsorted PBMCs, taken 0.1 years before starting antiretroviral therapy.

The encoded CDR3 is CASEDSTGELFF. In nucleotide form, the sequence is TGTGCCAGCGAAGACAGCACCGGGGAGCTGTTTTTT. This sequence uses TRBV5-4 and TRBJ2-2; the D gene is possibly TRBD1, with 5 bases matching. CDR3 length: 12 amino acids, cysteine to phenylalanine. CDR3 DNA only is kept here, 36 bases in frame from base 1. V was cut back by 7 bases and J by 4 bases, leaving a gap of 8 bases between them. The germline V gene (reference sequence) provides CDR1 SGHNT and CDR2 YYREEE.